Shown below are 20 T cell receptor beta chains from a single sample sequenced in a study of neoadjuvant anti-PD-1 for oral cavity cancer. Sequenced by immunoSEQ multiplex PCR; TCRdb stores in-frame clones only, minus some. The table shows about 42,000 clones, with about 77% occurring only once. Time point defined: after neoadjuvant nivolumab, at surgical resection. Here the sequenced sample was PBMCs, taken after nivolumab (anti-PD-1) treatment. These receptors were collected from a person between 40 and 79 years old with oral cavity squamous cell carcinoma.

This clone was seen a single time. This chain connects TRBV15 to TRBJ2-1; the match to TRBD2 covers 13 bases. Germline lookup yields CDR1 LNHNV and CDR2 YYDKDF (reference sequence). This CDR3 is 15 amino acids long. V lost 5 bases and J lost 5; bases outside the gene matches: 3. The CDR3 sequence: CATSEGLAGNNEQFF. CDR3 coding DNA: TGTGCCACCAGCGAGGGACTAGCGGGAAACAATGAGCAGTTCTTC.

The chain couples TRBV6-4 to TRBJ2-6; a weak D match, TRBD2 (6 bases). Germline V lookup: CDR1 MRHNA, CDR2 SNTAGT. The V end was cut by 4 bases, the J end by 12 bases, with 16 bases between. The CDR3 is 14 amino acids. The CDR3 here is CASSALTPGGVLTF. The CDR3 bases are TGTGCCAGCAGTGCCCTCACACCCGGGGGCGTCCTGACTTTC.

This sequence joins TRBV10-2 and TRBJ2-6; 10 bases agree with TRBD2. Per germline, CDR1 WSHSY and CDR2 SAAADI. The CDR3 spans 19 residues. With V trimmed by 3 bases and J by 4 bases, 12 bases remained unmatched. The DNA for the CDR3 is TGCGCCAGCAGTGATCGAGCTAGCGGGAGTATAAAAGGGGCCAACGTCCTGACTTTC. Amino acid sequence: CASSDRASGSIKGANVLTF.

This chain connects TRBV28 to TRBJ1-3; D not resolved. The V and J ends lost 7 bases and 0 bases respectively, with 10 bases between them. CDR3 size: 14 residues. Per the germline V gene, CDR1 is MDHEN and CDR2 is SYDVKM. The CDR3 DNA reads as TGTGCCAGCAAAATGGCCTACTCTGGAAACACCATATATTTT. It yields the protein CASKMAYSGNTIYF.

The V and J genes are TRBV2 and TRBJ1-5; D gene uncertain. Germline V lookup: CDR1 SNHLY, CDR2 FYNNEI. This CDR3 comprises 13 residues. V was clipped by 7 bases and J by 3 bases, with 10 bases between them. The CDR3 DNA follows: TGTGCCAGCACGAGGATGTACAATCAGCCCCAGCATTTT. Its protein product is CASTRMYNQPQHF.

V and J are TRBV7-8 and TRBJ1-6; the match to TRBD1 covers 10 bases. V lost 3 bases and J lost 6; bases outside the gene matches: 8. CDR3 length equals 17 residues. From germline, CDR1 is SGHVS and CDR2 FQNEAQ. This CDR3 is CASSFQTGGSSNSPLHF. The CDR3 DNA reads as TGTGCCAGCAGCTTCCAGACAGGGGGCTCGTCTAATTCACCCCTCCACTTT. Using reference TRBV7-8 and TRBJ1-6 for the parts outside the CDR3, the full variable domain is GAGVSQSPRYKVAKRGQDVALRCDPISGHVSLFWYQQALGQGPEFLTYFQNEAQLDKSGLPSDRFFAERPEGSVSTLKIQRTQQEDSAVYLCASSFQTGGSSNSPLHFGNGTRLTVT.

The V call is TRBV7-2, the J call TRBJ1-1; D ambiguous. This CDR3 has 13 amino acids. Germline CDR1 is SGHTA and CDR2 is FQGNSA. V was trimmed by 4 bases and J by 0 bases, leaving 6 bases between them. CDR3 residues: CASSWTVNTEAFF. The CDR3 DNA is TGTGCCAGCAGCTGGACGGTGAACACTGAAGCTTTCTTT. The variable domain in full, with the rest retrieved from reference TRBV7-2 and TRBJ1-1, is GAGVSQSPSNKVTEKGKDVELRCDPISGHTALYWYRQSLGQGLEFLIYFQGNSAPDKSGLPSDRFSAERTGGSVSTLTIQRTQQEDSAVYLCASSWTVNTEAFFGQGTRLTVV.

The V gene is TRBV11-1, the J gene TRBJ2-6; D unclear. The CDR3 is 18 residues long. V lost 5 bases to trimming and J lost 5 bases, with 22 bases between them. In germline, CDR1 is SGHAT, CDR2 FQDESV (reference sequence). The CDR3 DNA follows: TGTGCCAGCAGCCGCAGGCATAGGCGACAAAGTCGGGCCAACGTCCTGACTTTC. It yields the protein CASSRRHRRQSRANVLTF.

For the CDR3, the DNA is TGTGCCAGCACACCCCGCATAGGGGGGGGGTCGGGATACTTC. Translating gives CASTPRIGGGSGYF. V is TRBV28 and J is TRBJ2-5; maybe TRBD2 (7 bases). CDR1 MDHEN and CDR2 SYDVKM come from the germline V gene. This CDR3 is 14 amino acids long. V lost 7 bases and J 14 bases, leaving 26 bases between the germline ends.

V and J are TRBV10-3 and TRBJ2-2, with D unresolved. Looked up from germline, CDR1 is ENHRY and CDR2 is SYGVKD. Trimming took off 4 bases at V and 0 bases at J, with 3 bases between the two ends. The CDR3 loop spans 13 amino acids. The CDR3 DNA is TGTGCCATCAGTGGCGCGAACACCGGGGAGCTGTTTTTT. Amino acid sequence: CAISGANTGELFF.

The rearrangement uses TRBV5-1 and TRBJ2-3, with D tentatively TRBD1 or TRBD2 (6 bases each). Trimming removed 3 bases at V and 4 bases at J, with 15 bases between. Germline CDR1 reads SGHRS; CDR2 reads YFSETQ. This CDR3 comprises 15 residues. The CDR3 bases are TGCGCCAGCAGCTGGCAGGGGACGGGGGCAGATACGCAGTATTTT. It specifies CASSWQGTGADTQYF.

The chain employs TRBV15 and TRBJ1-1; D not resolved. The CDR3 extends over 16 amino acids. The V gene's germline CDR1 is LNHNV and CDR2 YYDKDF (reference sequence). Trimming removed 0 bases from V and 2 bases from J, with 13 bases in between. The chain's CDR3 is CATSRDRSAGNTEAFF. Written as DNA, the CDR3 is TGTGCCACCAGCAGAGATAGGTCCGCGGGTAACACTGAAGCTTTCTTT.

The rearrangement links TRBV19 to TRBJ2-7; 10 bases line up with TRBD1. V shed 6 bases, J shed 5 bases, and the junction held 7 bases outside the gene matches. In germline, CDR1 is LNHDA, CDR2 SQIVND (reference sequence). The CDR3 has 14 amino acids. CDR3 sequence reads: CASSTGQGLNEQYF. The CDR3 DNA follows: TGTGCCAGTAGCACGGGACAGGGGCTCAACGAGCAGTACTTC.

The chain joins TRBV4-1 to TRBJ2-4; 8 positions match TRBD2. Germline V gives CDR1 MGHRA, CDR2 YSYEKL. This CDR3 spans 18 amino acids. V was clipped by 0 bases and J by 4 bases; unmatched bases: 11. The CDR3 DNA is TGCGCCAGCAGCCAAGATATGGCCAGCGGGGGATCGAAAAACATTCAGTACTTC. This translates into CASSQDMASGGSKNIQYF.

The CDR3 nucleotides are TGTGCCAGCAGTTACTCTCGGGGGGGCACAGATACGCAGTATTTT. This encodes CASSYSRGGTDTQYF. This chain connects TRBV6-5 to TRBJ2-3; TRBD2 agrees at 7 bases. V was pared by 0 bases and J by 1 base, with 1 base of the junction left unmatched. The germline CDR1 and CDR2 sequences are MNHEY and SVGAGI. The CDR3 is 15 amino acids.

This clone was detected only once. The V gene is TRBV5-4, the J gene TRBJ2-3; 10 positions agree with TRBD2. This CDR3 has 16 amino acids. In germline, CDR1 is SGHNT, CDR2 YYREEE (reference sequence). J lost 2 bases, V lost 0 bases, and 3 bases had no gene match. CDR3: CASSLGTSGFTDTQYF. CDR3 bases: TGTGCCAGCAGCTTGGGGACTAGCGGCTTCACAGATACGCAGTATTTT. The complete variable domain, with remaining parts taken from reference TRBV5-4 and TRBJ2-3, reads ETGVTQSPTHLIKTRGQQVTLRCSSQSGHNTVSWYQQALGQGPQFIFQYYREEENGRGNFPPRFSGLQFPNYSSELNVNALELDDSALYLCASSLGTSGFTDTQYFGPGTRLTVL.

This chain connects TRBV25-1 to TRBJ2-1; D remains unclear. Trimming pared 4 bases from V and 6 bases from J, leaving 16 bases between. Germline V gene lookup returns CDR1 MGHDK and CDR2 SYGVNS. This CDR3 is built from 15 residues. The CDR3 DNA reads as TGTGCCAGCAGTGGACCAGGCTGGAGATCCAATGAGCAGTTCTTC. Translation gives CASSGPGWRSNEQFF.

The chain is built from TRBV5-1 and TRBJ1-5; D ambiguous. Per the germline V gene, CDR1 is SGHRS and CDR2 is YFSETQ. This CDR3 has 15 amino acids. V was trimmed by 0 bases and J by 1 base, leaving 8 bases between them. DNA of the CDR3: TGCGCCAGCAGCTTGGACAACCCCAGCAATCAGCCCCAGCATTTT. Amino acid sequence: CASSLDNPSNQPQHF.

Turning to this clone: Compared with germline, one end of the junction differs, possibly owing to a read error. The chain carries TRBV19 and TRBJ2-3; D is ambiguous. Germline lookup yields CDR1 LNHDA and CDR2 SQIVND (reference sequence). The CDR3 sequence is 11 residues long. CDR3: CASGITDTQYF. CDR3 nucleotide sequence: TGTGCCAGTGGTATCACAGATACGCAGTATTTT.

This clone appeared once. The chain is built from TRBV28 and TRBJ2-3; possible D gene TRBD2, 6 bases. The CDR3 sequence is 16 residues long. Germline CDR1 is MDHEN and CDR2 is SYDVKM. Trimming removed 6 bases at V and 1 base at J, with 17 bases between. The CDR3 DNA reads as TGTGCCAGCAGCCCCACGGACGGGAGCCGCACAGATACGCAGTATTTT. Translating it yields CASSPTDGSRTDTQYF.